This TCR beta chain was observed in a study of shared clonotypes between healthy human individuals. Study-wide background: Researchers assigned three CD4 naive, three CD4 memory, two CD8 naive and one CD8 memory plate to each donor. Overall study results and limits: Sample collection involved blood only; tissue repertoires are likely different. Non-shared clonotypes had lower generation probabilities than clonotypes shared by all four sorted-subset donors.

Sequenced by immunoSEQ multiplex PCR; TCRdb stores in-frame clones only, minus some. The sample records millions of clones, more than 85% being singletons. This CDR3 contains 14 residues. Trimming removed 2 bases from V and 8 bases from J, with 11 bases in between. CDR1 and CDR2 (germline): SGHRS, YFSETQ. CD4+ cells yielded CD45RA+ naive and CD45RA-negative memory subsets. A note on this clone: Its target is unknown.

This TCR was sampled from a man between 18 and 35 years old in good health. Some clones in this sample may be carry-over from other donors' samples. The J gene is TRBJ1-6, the V gene TRBV5-1, with D unclear. The sample was naive CD4+ T cells from PBMCs. As to subset: CD45RA+ positively selected. In DNA form, the CDR3 reads TGCGCCAGCAGCTTAAGGTTGGATGATTCACCCCTCCACTTT. Encoded protein: CASSLRLDDSPLHF.